The rows below give T cell receptor beta chains drawn from one sample of a study of cytomegalovirus exposure and HLA in healthy donors. TCRdb's copy holds only in-frame clones and misses some; the assay was immunoSEQ multiplex PCR. Of about 190,000 clones in the sample, approximately 87% are singletons; the top ten hold around 1.4%. The sequenced material came from PBMCs. These receptors all stem from a man younger than 40 in good health and CMV-seronegative. CDR3s include the opening cysteine and the closing phenylalanine or tryptophan. Fields, in order: J gene, D gene, V gene, clone size, CDR3 protein, CDR3 DNA. A D gene is named only where the DNA matches it firmly. Expanded clones get a size class; other rows say once, few or many, or leave the size out.

>TRBJ2-7|TRBD2|TRBV9|once
CASSVDSGSPTYEQYF
TGTGCCAGCAGCGTAGATAGCGGGAGCCCCACCTACGAGCAGTACTTC
>TRBJ1-4|TRBD1|TRBV27|-
CASSYRDRGEKLFF
TGTGCCAGCAGTTATCGGGACAGGGGCGAAAAACTGTTTTTT
>TRBJ2-1|-|TRBV15|-
CATSRMGSSYNEQFF
TGTGCCACCAGCAGGATGGGGAGCTCCTACAATGAGCAGTTCTTC
>TRBJ2-3|-|TRBV18|-
CASSPRLTGSTDTQYF
TGTGCCAGCTCACCACGGCTAACAGGGAGCACAGATACGCAGTATTTT
>TRBJ2-7|-|TRBV2|once
CASSHGGRQIYEQYF
TGTGCCAGCTCTCACGGGGGGCGACAGATCTACGAGCAGTACTTC
>TRBJ1-4|-|TRBV1|-
CTSSPTRDRVEPPDEKLFF
TGCACCAGCAGCCCAACTCGGGACAGGGTGGAACCACCTGATGAAAAACTGTTTTTT
>TRBJ1-2|-|TRBV21-1|-
CASSKLFGSNGGYGYTF
TGTGCCAGCAGCAAATTGTTCGGTTCAAACGGAGGCTATGGCTACACCTTC
>TRBJ2-3|-|TRBV9|-
CASSVELEDTQYF
TGTGCCAGCAGCGTAGAGTTGGAGGATACGCAGTATTTT
>TRBJ1-4|-|TRBV5-1|-
CASSPDGRGEKLFF
TGCGCCAGCAGCCCGGACGGGCGGGGTGAAAAACTGTTTTTT
>TRBJ2-7|TRBD2|TRBV6-5|-
CASSYTTSGRAEQYF
TGTGCCAGCAGTTACACAACTAGCGGGAGGGCTGAGCAGTACTTC